This paragraph reports one TCR beta chain. Per the original data handling: Researchers report that nucleated cell counts were estimated from reference gene primer amplification. Repertoires were generated with immunoSEQ multiplex PCR, while TCRdb's copy carries only in-frame clones and drops some. The V and J calls and clone size were taken over from that table, and D and trimming were inferred from the DNA. The top ten clones hold over 0.75% of a sample with 130,000 to 150,000 clones, roughly 87% of them seen once. This sample is part of a study of blood T cell repertoires in COVID-19. Study information: The samples span acute and convalescent COVID-19 from the United States, Italy and Spain. PBMCs, B-cell-depleted T cells, or T cells provided the cDNA or gDNA that made up the material.

The source is a woman in her 50s with acute or convalescent COVID-19. Sequencing was done on a sample of peripheral blood.

CDR3 residues: CASSPGDIDAPGYTF. CDR3 in DNA: TGCGCCAGCAGCCCCGGGGACATAGACGCCCCAGGCTACACCTTC. This rearrangement joins TRBV4-1 to TRBJ1-2, with D perhaps matching TRBD1 (6 bases). Trimming left V 4 bases short and J 8 bases short, with 20 bases between. The CDR3 contains 15 residues. Germline lookup yields CDR1 MGHRA and CDR2 YSYEKL.